The rows below give T cell receptor beta chains drawn from one sample of a study of T cells in tumors and immune-related adverse events. Profiling relied on immunoSEQ multiplex PCR, and the TCRdb table lists in-frame clones only, not all of them. Of approximately 11,000 clones detected, approximately 90% appear once; the ten largest clones hold approximately 1.5%. Here the sequenced sample was lymph node tissue, taken from a patient treated with anti-PD-1 therapy. The receptors here all came from a female donor with metastatic renal cell carcinoma. CDR3s include the opening cysteine and the closing phenylalanine or tryptophan. Fields, in order: D gene, V gene, clone size, J gene, CDR3 DNA, CDR3 protein. The D gene is left open where the match is weak. Clone size appears in some rows only: once, few, many, or a class for an expanded clone.

D: -
V: TRBV4-1
size: -
J: TRBJ1-4
DNA: TGCGCCAGCAGCCCCCAACAGGCGGGTGAAAAACTGTTTTTT
CDR3: CASSPQQAGEKLFF

D: -
V: TRBV15
size: -
J: TRBJ1-2
DNA: TGTGCCACCAGCAGAGATGGGGTCGGGGGAAAAAACTATGGCTACACCTTC
CDR3: CATSRDGVGGKNYGYTF

D: -
V: TRBV7-8
size: -
J: TRBJ1-2
DNA: TGTGCCAGCAGCGATCATGACCTAAGTTATGGCTACACCTTC
CDR3: CASSDHDLSYGYTF

D: TRBD1
V: TRBV30
size: -
J: TRBJ1-4
DNA: TGTGCCTGGAGTGTACGAGGGACAGGGAACGAAAAACTGTTTTTT
CDR3: CAWSVRGTGNEKLFF

D: -
V: TRBV19
size: -
J: TRBJ2-7
DNA: TGTGCCACCGAGGACCGGGCGACCTACGAGCAGTACTTC
CDR3: CATEDRATYEQYF

D: TRBD2
V: TRBV11-3
size: -
J: TRBJ2-3
DNA: TGTGCCAGCAGCCTTAGCGGGTTCGGCCCAGATACGCAGTATTTT
CDR3: CASSLSGFGPDTQYF

D: -
V: TRBV6-6
size: -
J: TRBJ2-1
DNA: TGTGCCAGCAGTTACTCCCATGAGCAGTTCTTC
CDR3: CASSYSHEQFF

D: -
V: TRBV5-8
size: -
J: TRBJ1-4
DNA: TGTGCCAGCAGCTTGGGATCAAATACTATAAATGAAAAACTGTTTTTT
CDR3: CASSLGSNTINEKLFF

D: -
V: TRBV2
size: -
J: TRBJ1-5
DNA: TGTGCCAGCAGTGCTTTGAGTAGGACGGCCAATCAGCCCCAGCATTTT
CDR3: CASSALSRTANQPQHF

D: TRBD1
V: TRBV28
size: -
J: TRBJ1-2
DNA: TGTGCCAGCAGTTTAAGGGCCGGACAGGGGGCGCTTGGCTACACCTTC
CDR3: CASSLRAGQGALGYTF

D: -
V: TRBV5-1
size: few
J: TRBJ1-2
DNA: TGCGCCAGCAGCTTGTGGGGCTATGGCTACACCTTC
CDR3: CASSLWGYGYTF

D: TRBD2
V: TRBV5-4
size: -
J: TRBJ2-5
DNA: TGTGCCAGCAGCCCTAGGGTAGCGGGGAGAGAGACCCAGTACTTC
CDR3: CASSPRVAGRETQYF

D: -
V: TRBV20-1
size: -
J: TRBJ2-2
DNA: TGCAGTGCGGGACGAGCCGGGGAGCTGTTTTTT
CDR3: CSAGRAGELFF

D: -
V: TRBV10-2
size: -
J: TRBJ1-5
DNA: TGCGCCAGCAGAAACCCTGACAGATATCAGCCCCAGCATTTT
CDR3: CASRNPDRYQPQHF

D: -
V: TRBV6-4
size: -
J: TRBJ2-4
DNA: TGTGCCAGCAGTGACCTCTCACGGGGGGCCCTGAGGAACATTCAGTACTTC
CDR3: CASSDLSRGALRNIQYF

D: TRBD2
V: TRBV27
size: -
J: TRBJ2-7
DNA: TGTGCCAGCAGTTTCGATAGCGGGGGAAGGAACTACGAGCAGTACTTC
CDR3: CASSFDSGGRNYEQYF

D: TRBD2
V: TRBV27
size: -
J: TRBJ2-5
DNA: TGTGCCAGCAGGGCGGGCGGGAGGTTGGAGACCCAGTACTTC
CDR3: CASRAGGRLETQYF

D: -
V: TRBV28
size: -
J: TRBJ1-1
DNA: TGTGCCAGCAGTGTCCGGGACCGGGAAGCTTTCTTT
CDR3: CASSVRDREAFF

D: TRBD2
V: TRBV4-2
size: -
J: TRBJ2-2
DNA: TGTGCCAGCAGCCAACTTAGCGGGGGGCGGTACACCGGGGAGCTGTTTTTT
CDR3: CASSQLSGGRYTGELFF

D: -
V: TRBV5-1
size: once
J: TRBJ2-3
DNA: TGCGCCAGCAGCTTTGGTACGGGGACCCTCACAGATACGCAGTATTTT
CDR3: CASSFGTGTLTDTQYF

D: -
V: TRBV5-6
size: -
J: TRBJ1-1
DNA: TGTGCCAGCAGCGCCTCAATTGGGATGAACACTGAAGCTTTCTTT
CDR3: CASSASIGMNTEAFF

D: -
V: TRBV7-2
size: -
J: TRBJ2-7
DNA: TGTGCCAGCAGCTTAGAAGGCTCAGGACAAGGGCGTTACGAGCAGTACTTC
CDR3: CASSLEGSGQGRYEQYF

D: -
V: TRBV5-1
size: once
J: TRBJ2-2
DNA: TGCGCCAGCAGCTACCTCCAGGGACGGCAAACCGGGGAGCTGTTTTTT
CDR3: CASSYLQGRQTGELFF